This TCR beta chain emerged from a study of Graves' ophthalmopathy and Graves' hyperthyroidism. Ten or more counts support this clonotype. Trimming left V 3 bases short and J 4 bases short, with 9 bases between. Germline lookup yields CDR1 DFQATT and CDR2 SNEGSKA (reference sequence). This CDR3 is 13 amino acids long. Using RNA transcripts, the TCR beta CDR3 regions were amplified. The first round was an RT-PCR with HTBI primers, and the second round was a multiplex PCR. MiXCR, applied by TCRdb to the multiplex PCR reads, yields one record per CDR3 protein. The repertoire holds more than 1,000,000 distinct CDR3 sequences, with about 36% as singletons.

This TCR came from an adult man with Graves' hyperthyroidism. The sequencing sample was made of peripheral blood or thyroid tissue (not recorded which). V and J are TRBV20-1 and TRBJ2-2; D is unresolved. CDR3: CSASGVLTGELFF. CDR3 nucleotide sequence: TGCAGTGCTAGTGGGGTCCTCACCGGGGAGCTGTTTTTT.